This T cell receptor beta chain was sequenced during a study of T cells after yellow fever vaccination. It was through 5'RACE template switching that TCR cDNA was made, with a universal primer site and UMIs added. One entry per CDR3 protein, called by TCRdb with MiXCR from the 5' RACE reads. Of some 500,000 distinct CDR3 sequences detected, 13% appear once; the ten largest clones hold over 11%. The V and J ends lost 4 bases and 1 base respectively, with 11 bases between them. Germline loops: CDR1 SGDLS, CDR2 YYNGEE. The CDR3 length is 14 residues. Regarding the study as a whole: It was a small share of clonotypes that appeared in both CD4 and CD8 compartments. The secondary T-cell response peaked on day 5, not day 15, but was weaker.

This clonotype came up many times. What it binds is not known. Sequencing was performed on PBMCs, taken on the day of the yellow fever booster vaccination. This sequence joins TRBV9 and TRBJ1-1; TRBD1 is a possible D gene (5 bases). This clonotype was obtained from a man younger than 40 who received the YFV17D yellow fever vaccine. The CDR3 region has the DNA TGTGCCAGCAGCCCAGGGTCAGGGAACACTGAAGCTTTCTTT. Protein product: CASSPGSGNTEAFF.